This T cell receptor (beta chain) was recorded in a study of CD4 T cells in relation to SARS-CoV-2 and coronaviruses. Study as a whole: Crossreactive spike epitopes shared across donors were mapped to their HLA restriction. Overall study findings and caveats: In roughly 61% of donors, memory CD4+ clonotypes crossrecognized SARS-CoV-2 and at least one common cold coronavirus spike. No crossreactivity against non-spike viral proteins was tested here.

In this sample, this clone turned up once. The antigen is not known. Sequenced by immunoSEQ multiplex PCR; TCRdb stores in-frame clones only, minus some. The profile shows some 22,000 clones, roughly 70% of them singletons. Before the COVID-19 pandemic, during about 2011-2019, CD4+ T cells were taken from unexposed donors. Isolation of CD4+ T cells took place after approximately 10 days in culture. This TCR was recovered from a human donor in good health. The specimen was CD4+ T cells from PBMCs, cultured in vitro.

For the CDR3, the DNA is TGCGCCAGCAGCTTGGGACAGCAAAATAATTCACCCCTCCACTTT. This sequence encodes CASSLGQQNNSPLHF. The rearrangement uses TRBV5-1 and TRBJ1-6; tentative D call: TRBD1 (5 bases). CDR1 and CDR2 from the germline V gene are SGHRS and YFSETQ. V lost 0 bases to trimming and J lost 5 bases, with 9 bases between them. CDR3 size: 15 residues.